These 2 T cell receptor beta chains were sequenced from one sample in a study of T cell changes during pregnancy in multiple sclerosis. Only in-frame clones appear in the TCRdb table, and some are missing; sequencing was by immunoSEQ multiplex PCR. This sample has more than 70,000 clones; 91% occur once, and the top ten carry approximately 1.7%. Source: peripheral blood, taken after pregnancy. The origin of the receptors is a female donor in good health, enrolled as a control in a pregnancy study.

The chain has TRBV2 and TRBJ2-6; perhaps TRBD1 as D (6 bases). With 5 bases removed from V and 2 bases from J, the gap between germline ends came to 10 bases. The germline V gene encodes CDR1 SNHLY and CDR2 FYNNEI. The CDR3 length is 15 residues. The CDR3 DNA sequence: TGTGCCAGCAGTCCTGACAGGACTGGGGCCAACGTCCTGACTTTC. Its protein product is CASSPDRTGANVLTF.

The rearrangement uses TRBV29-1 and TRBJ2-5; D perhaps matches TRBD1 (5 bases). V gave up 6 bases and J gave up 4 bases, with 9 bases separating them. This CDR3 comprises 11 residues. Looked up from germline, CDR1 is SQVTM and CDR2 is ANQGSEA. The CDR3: CSVATGETQYF. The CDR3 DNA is TGCAGCGTCGCTACAGGAGAGACCCAGTACTTC. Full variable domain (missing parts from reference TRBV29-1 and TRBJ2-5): SAVISQKPSRDICQRGTSLTIQCQVDSQVTMMFWYRQQPGQSLTLIATANQGSEATYESGFVIDKFPISRPNLTFSTLTVSNMSPEDSSIYLCSVATGETQYFGPGTRLLVL.